The subject of this entry is one T cell receptor (beta chain). The data belong to a study of shared clonotypes between healthy human individuals. TCRdb's copy holds only in-frame clones and misses some; the assay was immunoSEQ multiplex PCR. The repertoire holds roughly 590,000 clones, with nearly 97% as singletons. The CDR3 has 16 amino acids. The V gene's germline CDR1 is MNHEY and CDR2 SMNVEV (reference sequence). The ends were cut back, 0 bases at V and 7 bases at J, with 16 bases in the middle. CD45RO-negative, CCR7-positively selected cells formed the naive CD8 fraction, excluding terminally differentiated effector memory CD45RA+ cells.

The genes are TRBV27 and TRBJ1-5; D not certain. What was sequenced was naive CD8+ T cells sorted from blood. This receptor was taken from a woman aged 25 to 39 in good health. CDR3 protein: CASSLSSPQAGQPQHF. The DNA for the CDR3 is TGTGCCAGCAGTTTATCGAGTCCCCAGGCGGGCCAGCCCCAGCATTTT.